This section outlines one T cell receptor (beta chain) sequence together with its context. The CDR3 has 15 residues. Germline CDR1 is LGHDT and CDR2 is YNNKEL (reference sequence). V lost 5 bases to trimming and J lost 4 bases; unmatched junction nucleotides: 8. Here immunoSEQ multiplex PCR was the method, and the copy in TCRdb shows in-frame clones only, minus some. Of roughly 160,000 clones listed, 85% to 95% were seen once; the top ten hold about 0.54%. This entry comes from a study of blood T cell repertoires in COVID-19. The receptor was isolated from a man in his fifties or sixties with acute or convalescent COVID-19. The chain carries TRBV3-1 (or the pseudogene TRBV3-2) and TRBJ1-2; 9 nucleotides align to TRBD1. The sequenced sample consisted of peripheral blood. The CDR3 reads CASSSSDRGSYGYTF. The CDR3 DNA is TGTGCCAGCAGCTCATCGGACAGGGGCAGCTATGGCTACACCTTC.